This T cell receptor (beta chain) was sequenced in a study of T cells in Graves' hyperthyroidism and ophthalmopathy. Researchers took RNA transcripts and amplified the TCR beta CDR3 regions from them. The primer set for the first-round RT-PCR of the TCR CDR3 was HTBI. One entry per CDR3 protein results from TCRdb running MiXCR on the multiplex PCR reads. The data hold about 640,000 distinct CDR3 sequences, with 45% observed a single time. Used for diagnoses were clinical symptoms, serum thyroxine and TRAb, thyroid ultrasound and orbital computed tomography. Regarding the study as a whole: The model's output predicted ophthalmopathy at a median of around 7 months prior to onset. Peripheral blood also featured most of the thyroid clonotypes expanded above 0.001.

This clonotype was picked up many times. The antigen is unknown. Input material: peripheral blood or thyroid tissue (not recorded which). This receptor was identified in an adult man with Graves' disease, either hyperthyroidism or ophthalmopathy (not recorded which).

In DNA form, the CDR3 reads TGTGCCAGCAGCTTGTTGGGCGGTAACTATGGCTACACCTTC. This sequence encodes CASSLLGGNYGYTF. The chain uses TRBV7-9 and TRBJ1-2, with D unclear. CDR1 and CDR2 (germline): SEHNR, FQNEAQ (reference sequence). The V gene lost 3 bases and the J gene lost 1 base, with 9 bases spanning the gap. There are 14 residues in the CDR3.